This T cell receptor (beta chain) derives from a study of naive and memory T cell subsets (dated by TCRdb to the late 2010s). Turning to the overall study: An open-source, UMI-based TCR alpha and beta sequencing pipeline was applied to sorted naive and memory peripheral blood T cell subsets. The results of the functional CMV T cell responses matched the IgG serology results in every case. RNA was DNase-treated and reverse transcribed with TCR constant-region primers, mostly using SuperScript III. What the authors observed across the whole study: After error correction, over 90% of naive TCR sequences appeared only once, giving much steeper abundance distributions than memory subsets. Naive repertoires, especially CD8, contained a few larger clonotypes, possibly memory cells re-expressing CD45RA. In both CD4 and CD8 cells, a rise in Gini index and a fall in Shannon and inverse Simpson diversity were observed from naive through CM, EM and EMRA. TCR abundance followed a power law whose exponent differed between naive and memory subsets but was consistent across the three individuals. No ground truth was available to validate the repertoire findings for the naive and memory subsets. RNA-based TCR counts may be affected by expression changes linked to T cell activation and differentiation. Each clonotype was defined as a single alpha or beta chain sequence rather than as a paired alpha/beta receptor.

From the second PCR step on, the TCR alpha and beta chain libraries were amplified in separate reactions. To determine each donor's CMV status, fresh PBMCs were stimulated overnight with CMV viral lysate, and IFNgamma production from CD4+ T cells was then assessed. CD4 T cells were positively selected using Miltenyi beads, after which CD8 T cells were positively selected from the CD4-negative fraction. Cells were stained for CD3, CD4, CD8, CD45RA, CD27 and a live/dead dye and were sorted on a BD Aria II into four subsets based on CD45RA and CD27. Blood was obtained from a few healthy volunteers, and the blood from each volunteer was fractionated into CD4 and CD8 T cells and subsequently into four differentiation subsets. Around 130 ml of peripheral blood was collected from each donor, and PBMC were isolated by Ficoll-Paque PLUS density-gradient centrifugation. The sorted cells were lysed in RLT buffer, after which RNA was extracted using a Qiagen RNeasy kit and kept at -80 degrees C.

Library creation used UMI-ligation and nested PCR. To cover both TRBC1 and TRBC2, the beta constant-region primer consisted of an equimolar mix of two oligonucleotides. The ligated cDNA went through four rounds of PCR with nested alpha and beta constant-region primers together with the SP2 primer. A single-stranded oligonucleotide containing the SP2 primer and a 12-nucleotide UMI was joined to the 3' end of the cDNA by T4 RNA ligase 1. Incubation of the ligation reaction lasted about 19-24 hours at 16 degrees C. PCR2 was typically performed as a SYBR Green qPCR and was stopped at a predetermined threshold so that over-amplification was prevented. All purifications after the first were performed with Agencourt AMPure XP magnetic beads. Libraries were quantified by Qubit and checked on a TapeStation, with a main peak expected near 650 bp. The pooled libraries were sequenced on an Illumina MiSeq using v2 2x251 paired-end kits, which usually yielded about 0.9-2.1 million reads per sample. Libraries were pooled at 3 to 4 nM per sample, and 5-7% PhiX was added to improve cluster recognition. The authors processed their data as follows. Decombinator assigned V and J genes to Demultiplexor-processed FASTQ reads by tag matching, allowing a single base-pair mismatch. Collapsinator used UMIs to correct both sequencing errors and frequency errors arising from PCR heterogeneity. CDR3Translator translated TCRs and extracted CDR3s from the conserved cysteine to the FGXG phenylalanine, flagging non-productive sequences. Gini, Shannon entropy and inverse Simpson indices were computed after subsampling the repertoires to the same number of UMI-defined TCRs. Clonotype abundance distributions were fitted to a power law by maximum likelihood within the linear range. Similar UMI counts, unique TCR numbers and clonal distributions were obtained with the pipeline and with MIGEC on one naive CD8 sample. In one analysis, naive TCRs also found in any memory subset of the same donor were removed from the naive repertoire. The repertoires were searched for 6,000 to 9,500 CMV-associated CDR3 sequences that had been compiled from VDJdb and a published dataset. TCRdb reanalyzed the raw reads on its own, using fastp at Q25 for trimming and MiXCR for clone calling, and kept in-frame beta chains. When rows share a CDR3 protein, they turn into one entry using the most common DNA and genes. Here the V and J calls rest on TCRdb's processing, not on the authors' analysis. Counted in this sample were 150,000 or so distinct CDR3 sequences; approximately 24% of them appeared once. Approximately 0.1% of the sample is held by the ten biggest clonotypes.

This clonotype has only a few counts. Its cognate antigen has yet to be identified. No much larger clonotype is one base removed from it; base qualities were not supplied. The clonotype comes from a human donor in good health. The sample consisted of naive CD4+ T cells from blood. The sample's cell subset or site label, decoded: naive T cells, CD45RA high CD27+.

The CDR3: CASREAEHPTDTQYF. At the DNA level, the sequence is TGTGCCAGCAGGGAAGCGGAACATCCTACAGATACGCAGTATTTT. The sequence is built from TRBV6-5 and TRBJ2-3, with a tentative D gene TRBD2 over 5 matching bases. V and J are truncated by 6 bases and 3 bases respectively, leaving an intervening sequence of 16 bases. The cysteine opens and the phenylalanine closes a CDR3 of 15 amino acids. Only the CDR3 DNA is retained, 45 bases long and in frame from the first base. CDR1 and CDR2 were assigned from the germline V gene as MNHEY and SVGAGI.